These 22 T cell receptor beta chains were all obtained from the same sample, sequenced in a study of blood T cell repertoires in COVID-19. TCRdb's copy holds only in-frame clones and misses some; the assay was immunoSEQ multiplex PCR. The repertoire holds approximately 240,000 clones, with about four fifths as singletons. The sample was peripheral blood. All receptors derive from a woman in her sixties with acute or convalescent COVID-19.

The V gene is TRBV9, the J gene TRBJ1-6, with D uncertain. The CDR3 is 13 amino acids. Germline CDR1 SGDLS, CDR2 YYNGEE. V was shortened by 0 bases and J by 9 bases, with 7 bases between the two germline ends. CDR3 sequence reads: CASSVGGGSPLHF. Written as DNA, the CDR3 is TGTGCCAGCAGCGTAGGTGGAGGTTCACCCCTCCACTTT. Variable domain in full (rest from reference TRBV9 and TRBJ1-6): DSGVTQTPKHLITATGQRVTLRCSPRSGDLSVYWYQQSLDQGLQFLIQYYNGEERAKGNILERFSAQQFPDLHSELNLSSLELGDSALYFCASSVGGGSPLHFGNGTRLTVT.

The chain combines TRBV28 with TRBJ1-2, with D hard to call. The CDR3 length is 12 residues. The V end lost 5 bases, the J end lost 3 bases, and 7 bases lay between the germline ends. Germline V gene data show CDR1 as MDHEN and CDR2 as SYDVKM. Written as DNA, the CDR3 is TGTGCCAGCAGTCCTTCCTACTATGGCTACACCTTC. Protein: CASSPSYYGYTF.

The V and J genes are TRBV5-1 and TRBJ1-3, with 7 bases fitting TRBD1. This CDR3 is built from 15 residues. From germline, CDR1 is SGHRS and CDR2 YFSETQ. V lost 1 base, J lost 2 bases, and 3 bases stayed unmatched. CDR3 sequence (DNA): TGCGCCAGCAGCTTGACAACAGGGGCTGGAAACACCATATATTTT. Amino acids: CASSLTTGAGNTIYF.

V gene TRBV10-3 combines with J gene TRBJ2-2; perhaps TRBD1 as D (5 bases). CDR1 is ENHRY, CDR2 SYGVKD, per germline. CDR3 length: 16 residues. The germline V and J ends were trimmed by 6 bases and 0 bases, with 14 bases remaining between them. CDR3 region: CAISRDSLTNTGELFF. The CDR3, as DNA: TGTGCCATCAGCCGAGACAGTCTCACGAACACCGGGGAGCTGTTTTTT.

CDR3 amino acids: CASSSSTEAFF. The CDR3 DNA sequence: TGTGCCAGCAGTTCGAGCACTGAAGCTTTCTTT. The J gene is TRBJ1-1, the V gene TRBV27; D is undetermined. The CDR3 runs 11 residues. Trimming removed 4 bases at V and 4 bases at J, with 4 bases between. Per germline, CDR1 MNHEY and CDR2 SMNVEV (reference sequence).

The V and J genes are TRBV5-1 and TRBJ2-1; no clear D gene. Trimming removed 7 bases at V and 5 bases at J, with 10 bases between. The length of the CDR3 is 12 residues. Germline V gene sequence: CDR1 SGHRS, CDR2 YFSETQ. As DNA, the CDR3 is TGCGCCAGCCGCGCGCCCAACAATGAGCAGTTCTTC. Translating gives CASRAPNNEQFF.

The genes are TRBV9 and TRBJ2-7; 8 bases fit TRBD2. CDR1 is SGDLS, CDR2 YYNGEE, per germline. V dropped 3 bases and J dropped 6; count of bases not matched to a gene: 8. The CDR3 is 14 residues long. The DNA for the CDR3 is TGTGCCAGCAGCGCGGGGGGGGCCAGCCCCGAGCAGTACTTC. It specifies CASSAGGASPEQYF.

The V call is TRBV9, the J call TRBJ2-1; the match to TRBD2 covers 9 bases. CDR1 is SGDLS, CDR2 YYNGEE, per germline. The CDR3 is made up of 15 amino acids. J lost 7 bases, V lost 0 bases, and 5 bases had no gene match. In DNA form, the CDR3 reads TGTGCCAGCAGCGTAGGCGGCGGGGGGGCGAATGAGCAGTTCTTC. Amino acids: CASSVGGGGANEQFF. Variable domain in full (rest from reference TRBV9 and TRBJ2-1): DSGVTQTPKHLITATGQRVTLRCSPRSGDLSVYWYQQSLDQGLQFLIQYYNGEERAKGNILERFSAQQFPDLHSELNLSSLELGDSALYFCASSVGGGGANEQFFGPGTRLTVL.

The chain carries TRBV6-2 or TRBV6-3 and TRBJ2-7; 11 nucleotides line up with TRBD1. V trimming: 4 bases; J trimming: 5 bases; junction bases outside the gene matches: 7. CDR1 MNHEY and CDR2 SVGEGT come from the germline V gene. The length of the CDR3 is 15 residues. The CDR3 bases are TGTGCCAGCAGTTGGGACAGGGGGGTTTCGAACGAGCAGTACTTC. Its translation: CASSWDRGVSNEQYF.

Here the CDR3 reads CASSFSSGGVSEQFF. For the CDR3, the DNA is TGTGCCAGCAGTTTTTCTAGCGGGGGGGTGAGTGAGCAGTTCTTC. The chain uses TRBV28 and TRBJ2-1; 12 nucleotides agree with TRBD2. Trimming cost V 3 bases and J 9 bases; bases outside gene matches: 6. CDR1 is MDHEN and CDR2 is SYDVKM in the germline V gene. The CDR3 runs to 15 residues.

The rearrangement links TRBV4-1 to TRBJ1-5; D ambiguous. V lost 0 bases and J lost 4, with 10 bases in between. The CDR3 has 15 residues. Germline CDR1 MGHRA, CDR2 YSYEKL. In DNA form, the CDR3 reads TGCGCCAGCAGCCAAGACCGAGGAGAGAATCAGCCCCAGCATTTT. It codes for CASSQDRGENQPQHF.

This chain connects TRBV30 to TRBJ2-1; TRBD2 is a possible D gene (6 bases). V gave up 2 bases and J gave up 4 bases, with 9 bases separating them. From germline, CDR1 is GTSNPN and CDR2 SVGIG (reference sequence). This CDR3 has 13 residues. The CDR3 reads CAWSLGRYNEQFF. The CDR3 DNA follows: TGTGCCTGGAGTCTGGGGAGGTACAATGAGCAGTTCTTC.

In DNA, the CDR3 is TGCGCCAGCAGCTTGAGGGAGACAGATACGCAGTATTTT. Its protein is CASSLRETDTQYF. The V call is TRBV5-1, the J call TRBJ2-3; TRBD2 might be the D (5 bases). V was trimmed by 1 base and J by 3 bases, leaving 6 bases between them. The CDR3 has 13 amino acids. Germline loops: CDR1 SGHRS, CDR2 YFSETQ.

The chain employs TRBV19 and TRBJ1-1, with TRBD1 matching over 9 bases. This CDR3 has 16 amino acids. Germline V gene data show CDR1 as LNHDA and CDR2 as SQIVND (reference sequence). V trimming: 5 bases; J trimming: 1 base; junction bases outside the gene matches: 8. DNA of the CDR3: TGTGCCAGTAGTCTTCCGGGACAGGGAAGGAACACTGAAGCTTTCTTT. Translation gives CASSLPGQGRNTEAFF.

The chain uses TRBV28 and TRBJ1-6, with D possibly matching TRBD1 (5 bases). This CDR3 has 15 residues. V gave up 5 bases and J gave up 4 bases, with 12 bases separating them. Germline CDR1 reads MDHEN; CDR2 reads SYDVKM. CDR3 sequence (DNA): TGTGCCAGCAGTCCCCCGGGGGGATATAATTCACCCCTCCACTTT. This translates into CASSPPGGYNSPLHF.

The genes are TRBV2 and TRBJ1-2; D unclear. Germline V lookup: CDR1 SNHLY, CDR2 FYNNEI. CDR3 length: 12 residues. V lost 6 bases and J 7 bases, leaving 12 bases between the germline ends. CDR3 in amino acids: CASSEAPTGYTF. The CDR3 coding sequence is TGTGCCAGCAGCGAGGCTCCTACTGGCTACACCTTC.

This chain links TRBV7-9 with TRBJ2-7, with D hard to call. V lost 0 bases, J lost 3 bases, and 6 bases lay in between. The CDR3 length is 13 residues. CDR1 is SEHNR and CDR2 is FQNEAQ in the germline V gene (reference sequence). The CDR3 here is CASSLAASYEQYF. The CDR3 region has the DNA TGTGCCAGCAGCTTAGCTGCCAGCTACGAGCAGTACTTC. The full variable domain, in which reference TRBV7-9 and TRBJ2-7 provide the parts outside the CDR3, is DTGVSQNPRHKITKRGQNVTFRCDPISEHNRLYWYRQTLGQGPEFLTYFQNEAQLEKSRLLSDRFSAERPKGSFSTLEIQRTEQGDSAMYLCASSLAASYEQYFGPGTRLTVT.

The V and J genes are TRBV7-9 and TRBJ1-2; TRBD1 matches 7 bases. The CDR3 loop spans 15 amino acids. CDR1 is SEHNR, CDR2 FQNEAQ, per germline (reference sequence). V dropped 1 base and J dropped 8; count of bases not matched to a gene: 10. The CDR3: CASSLDQPGQRGYTF. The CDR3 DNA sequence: TGTGCCAGCAGCTTAGACCAACCGGGACAGCGCGGCTACACCTTC.

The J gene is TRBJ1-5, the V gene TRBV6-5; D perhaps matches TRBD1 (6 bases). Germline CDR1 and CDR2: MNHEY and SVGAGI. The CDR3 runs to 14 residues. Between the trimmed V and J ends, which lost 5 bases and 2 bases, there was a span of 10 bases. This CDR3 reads CASSRGKGNQPQHF. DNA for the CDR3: TGTGCCAGCAGTAGGGGGAAGGGCAATCAGCCCCAGCATTTT.

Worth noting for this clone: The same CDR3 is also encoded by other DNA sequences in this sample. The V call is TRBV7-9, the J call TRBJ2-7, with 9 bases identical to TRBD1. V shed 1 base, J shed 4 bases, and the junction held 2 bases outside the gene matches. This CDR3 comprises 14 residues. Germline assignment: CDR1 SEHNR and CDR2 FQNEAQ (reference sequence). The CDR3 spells CASSLGGQGYEQYF. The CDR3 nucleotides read TGTGCCAGCAGCTTAGGGGGACAGGGTTACGAGCAGTACTTC.

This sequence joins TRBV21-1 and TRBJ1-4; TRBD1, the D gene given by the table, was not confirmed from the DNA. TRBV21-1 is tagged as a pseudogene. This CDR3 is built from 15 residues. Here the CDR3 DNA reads TGTGCCAGCAGCAAAGACAGGGGGGCTAATGAAAAACTGTTTTTT. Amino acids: CASSKDRGANEKLFF.

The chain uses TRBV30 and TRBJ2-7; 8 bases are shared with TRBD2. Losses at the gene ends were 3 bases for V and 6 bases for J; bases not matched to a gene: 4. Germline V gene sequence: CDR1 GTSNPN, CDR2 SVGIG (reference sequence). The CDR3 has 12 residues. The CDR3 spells CAWRPGGGEQYF. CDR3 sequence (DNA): TGTGCCTGGAGGCCGGGGGGGGGCGAGCAGTACTTC.